Listed below are T cell receptor beta chains from one sample, sequenced in a study of T cells in Graves' hyperthyroidism and ophthalmopathy. TCRdb used MiXCR to reprocess the multiplex PCR reads, holding one entry per CDR3 protein. The sample has approximately 620,000 distinct CDR3 sequences, around 14% seen once. Sequencing was performed on blood. The receptors here all came from a woman aged 25-40 years with Graves' hyperthyroidism that later progressed to Graves' ophthalmopathy. CDR3s leave out the opening cysteine and the closing phenylalanine or tryptophan. The order of the fields is D gene, V gene, CDR3 length, J gene, CDR3 protein. D genes are given only for firm matches.

NA	TRBV2	8	TRBJ1-1	ASRGTEAF
TRBD1	TRBV2	13	TRBJ2-7	ASSPDRWSSYEQY
NA	TRBV28	12	TRBJ2-1	ATKLRPSYNEQF
NA	TRBV7-2	12	TRBJ2-7	ASSLTPLGVEQY
NA	TRBV2	12	TRBJ2-5	ASSERRNQETQY
TRBD1	TRBV5-5	14	TRBJ2-7	ASSPTPRTGMDEQY
TRBD1	TRBV4-3	14	TRBJ1-6	ASSQDRQGAMSPLH
NA	TRBV24-1	16	TRBJ1-5	ATSDSGRDSFSNQPQH
TRBD1	TRBV24-1	11	TRBJ2-7	ATMETGTYEQY
TRBD1	TRBV12-3/TRBV12-4	14	TRBJ1-1	ASSLVVTGGKTEAF
NA	TRBV27	16	TRBJ2-7	ASIPLSSPLQYSYEQY
NA	TRBV30	9	TRBJ1-1	AWSQGPEAF
TRBD1	TRBV18	13	TRBJ1-5	ASRYDRVGNQPQH
NA	TRBV19	14	TRBJ1-1	ASSADPGRQNTEAF
TRBD1	TRBV24-1	11	TRBJ1-4	ATRGTGNEKLF
TRBD1	TRBV30	9	TRBJ1-2	AWGQDYGYT
NA	TRBV4-1	12	TRBJ1-1	ASSHGGTNTEAF
TRBD2	TRBV28	14	TRBJ2-1	ASSRGGSSKAKEQF
NA	TRBV3-1	11	TRBJ2-2	ASSPLGVGELF
NA	TRBV10-2	15	TRBJ1-3	ASSEFAQGYSGNTIY
TRBD2	TRBV27	15	TRBJ2-5	ASSFGFSSGNEETQY
NA	TRBV28	12	TRBJ1-2	ASRDRRTNYGYT
NA	TRBV20-1	11	TRBJ2-7	SARVDFWPEQY
NA	TRBV6-1	15	TRBJ2-5	ASSESWMGSGVKAQY
NA	TRBV24-1	12	TRBJ2-3	ATKAGQLTDTQY
NA	TRBV10-3	12	TRBJ1-4	AISDSATNEKLF
TRBD2	TRBV6-2/TRBV6-3	14	TRBJ2-5	ASSYAAGGPGETQY
NA	TRBV19	12	TRBJ1-6	ASSKGVHHSPLH
TRBD1	TRBV2	15	TRBJ1-1	ASSDLHPPGGGTEAF
NA	TRBV12-3/TRBV12-4	9	TRBJ1-2	ASSSGNGYT
NA	TRBV2	10	TRBJ1-2	ASSIDRRGYT
TRBD1	TRBV6-2/TRBV6-3	15	TRBJ2-1	ASSYSQGKGAYNEQF
NA	TRBV4-1	14	TRBJ2-3	ASSQDGQIHTDTQY
TRBD1	TRBV28	11	TRBJ2-7	ASSLRGGTGQY
NA	TRBV4-1	14	TRBJ1-2	ASSQEGGALGYGYT
TRBD1	TRBV28	14	TRBJ1-1	ASETSGGLIGTEAF
TRBD1	TRBV11-1	13	TRBJ2-1	ASSIPGTGNNEQF
NA	TRBV5-5	12	TRBJ1-1	ASSFGGAVAEAF
NA	TRBV19	13	TRBJ2-3	ASSINWGRTDTQY
NA	TRBV18	14	TRBJ1-6	ASSPRVSAPNSPLH
TRBD1	TRBV6-5	15	TRBJ2-7	ASSYSKVGTAQGEQY
TRBD2	TRBV7-2	14	TRBJ2-1	ASSLRNLGLAPEQF
TRBD2	TRBV29-1	11	TRBJ2-7	SVGLAGDSEQY
NA	TRBV29-1	10	TRBJ1-1	SVYRAHTEAF
NA	TRBV19	15	TRBJ2-1	ASSIEGPASSYNEQF
TRBD2	TRBV9	13	TRBJ2-1	ASSGSGNSYNEQF
TRBD2	TRBV4-1	13	TRBJ2-7	ASSQPREGSYEQY
TRBD2	TRBV6-5	14	TRBJ2-5	ASSYSEGLAGGTQY
NA	TRBV19	13	TRBJ1-3	ASWERTGSGNTIY
NA	TRBV14	13	TRBJ1-1	ASSLRGQGITEAF
NA	TRBV11-3	16	TRBJ2-5	ASSPEGPYGGRQETQY
NA	TRBV3-1	13	TRBJ2-6	ASSQDYSGANVLT